The 25 T cell receptor beta chains presented below share a single source sample, sequenced in a study of cytomegalovirus exposure and HLA in healthy donors. Generated by immunoSEQ multiplex PCR, the TCRdb table keeps only in-frame clones and is missing some. The table shows tens of thousands of clones, with under 95% occurring only once. Material: PBMCs. All receptors derive from a young woman in good health and CMV-seropositive.

V and J are TRBV28 and TRBJ2-7; 7 nucleotides line up with TRBD2. Per germline, CDR1 MDHEN and CDR2 SYDVKM. J gave up 1 base and V 7 bases, and 7 bases lay outside the gene matches. This CDR3 is built from 14 residues. The CDR3 protein is CASNLGGYSYEQYF. The CDR3 DNA reads TGTGCCAGCAACTTGGGAGGGTATTCCTACGAGCAGTACTTC.

The V gene is TRBV19, the J gene TRBJ2-6; 8 bases agree with TRBD1. This CDR3 spans 15 amino acids. Germline assignment: CDR1 LNHDA and CDR2 SQIVND (reference sequence). Unmatched junction bases numbered 3, after V lost 5 bases and J lost 3 bases. CDR3 DNA sequence: TGTGCCAGTAGTCCGGACAGGGTTGGGGCCAACGTCCTGACTTTC. This sequence encodes CASSPDRVGANVLTF.

The chain joins TRBV7-2 to TRBJ1-5; 8 bases line up with TRBD1. Germline assignment: CDR1 SGHTA and CDR2 FQGNSA. This CDR3 region has 15 residues. J lost 1 base, V lost 2 bases, and 1 base had no gene match. Written as DNA, the CDR3 is TGTGCCAGCAGCTTACAGGGGGCGAGCAATCAGCCCCAGCATTTT. Translation gives CASSLQGASNQPQHF.

The J gene is TRBJ2-1, the V gene TRBV25-1; TRBD2 matches 8 bases. Germline V gene lookup returns CDR1 MGHDK and CDR2 SYGVNS. The CDR3 sequence is 15 residues long. Trimming at V came to 2 bases and at J to 7 bases, leaving 7 bases not matched to a gene. This CDR3 reads CASSETGLALNEQFF. For the CDR3, the DNA is TGTGCCAGCAGTGAAACCGGACTAGCACTGAATGAGCAGTTCTTC.

CDR3 protein: CASGSLRVGTDTQYF. The CDR3 DNA follows: TGTGCCAGTGGAAGTCTGAGGGTTGGGACAGATACGCAGTATTTT. This chain links TRBV19 with TRBJ2-3; tentatively, D is TRBD2 (5 bases). Germline CDR1 reads LNHDA; CDR2 reads SQIVND (reference sequence). V was pared by 8 bases and J by 3 bases, with 18 bases between. CDR3 length: 15 residues.

The rearrangement uses TRBV10-3 and TRBJ2-1; tentative D call: TRBD1 (5 bases). V shed 6 bases and J shed 3 bases, with 9 bases lying between them. CDR1 and CDR2 from the germline V gene are ENHRY and SYGVKD. This CDR3 is built from 13 residues. CDR3 in amino acids: CAIRTTDYNEQFF. In DNA form, the CDR3 reads TGTGCCATCAGAACGACAGACTACAATGAGCAGTTCTTC.

The genes are TRBV5-1 and TRBJ2-7; maybe TRBD1 (6 bases). V was pared by 4 bases and J by 5 bases, with 13 bases between. Germline V gene lookup returns CDR1 SGHRS and CDR2 YFSETQ. The length of the CDR3 is 13 residues. CDR3 amino acids: CASSPGVGNEQYF. CDR3 coding DNA: TGCGCCAGCAGCCCAGGGGTCGGCAACGAGCAGTACTTC. The complete variable domain, with remaining parts taken from reference TRBV5-1 and TRBJ2-7, reads KAGVTQTPRYLIKTRGQQVTLSCSPISGHRSVSWYQQTPGQGLQFLFEYFSETQRNKGNFPGRFSGRQFSNSRSEMNVSTLELGDSALYLCASSPGVGNEQYFGPGTRLTVT.

The rearrangement uses TRBV4-3 and TRBJ2-7, with D tentatively TRBD2 (5 bases). This CDR3 contains 14 residues. Germline loops: CDR1 LGHNA, CDR2 YSLEER. V was cut by 0 bases and J by 3 bases, with 9 bases left in between. In DNA, the CDR3 is TGCGCCAGCAGCCAAGATCGACTAAGCTACGAGCAGTACTTC. Its protein product is CASSQDRLSYEQYF.

CDR3 sequence reads: CASRLLDRENTEAFF. CDR3 DNA: TGTGCCAGCAGGTTACTGGACAGAGAGAACACTGAAGCTTTCTTT. The chain has TRBV28 and TRBJ1-1; tentatively, D is TRBD1 (6 bases). V was trimmed by 6 bases and J by 1 base, leaving 15 bases between them. The CDR3 has 15 amino acids. Germline V lookup: CDR1 MDHEN, CDR2 SYDVKM.

The V and J genes are TRBV15 and TRBJ2-5, with 10 bases identical to TRBD2. The germline V gene has CDR1 LNHNV and CDR2 YYDKDF (reference sequence). V was clipped by 2 bases and J by 4 bases; unmatched bases: 10. The CDR3 consists of 17 residues. CDR3 amino acids: CATSRSTTSGKGETQYF. The DNA of the CDR3 is TGTGCCACCAGCAGATCTACTACTAGCGGGAAAGGAGAGACCCAGTACTTC. Together with reference TRBV15 and TRBJ2-5, the CDR3 gives the full variable domain: DAMVIQNPRYQVTQFGKPVTLSCSQTLNHNVMYWYQQKSSQAPKLLFHYYDKDFNNEADTPDNFQSRRPNTSFCFLDIRSPGLGDTAMYLCATSRSTTSGKGETQYFGPGTRLLVL.

A remark on this clone: This CDR3 is also generated by other DNA sequences in the sample. The gene calls are TRBV7-9 and TRBJ2-7, with 7 bases that match TRBD1. V gave up 1 base and J gave up 2 bases; unmatched junction bases: 2. Germline V gives CDR1 SEHNR, CDR2 FQNEAQ (reference sequence). This CDR3 spans 14 amino acids. CDR3 DNA sequence: TGTGCCAGCAGCTTAGGACAGGGAGCCTACGAGCAGTACTTC. It is translated as CASSLGQGAYEQYF.

The chain uses TRBV28 and TRBJ2-7; 7 positions agree with TRBD2. V lost 5 bases to trimming and J lost 7 bases; unmatched junction nucleotides: 14. Germline V gives CDR1 MDHEN, CDR2 SYDVKM. This CDR3 region has 15 residues. The CDR3 nucleotides are TGTGCCAGCAGTCTCATCGGGGGGAGGGCCAGGGAGCAGTACTTC. Translation: CASSLIGGRAREQYF.

The chain is built from TRBV14 and TRBJ2-5; D call uncertain. The ends were cut back, 1 base at V and 9 bases at J, with 12 bases in the middle. This CDR3 has 13 residues. Germline CDR1 is SGHDN and CDR2 is FVKESK. This CDR3 reads CASSQVFHSPQYF. The CDR3 DNA sequence: TGTGCCAGCAGCCAAGTTTTCCACTCCCCCCAGTACTTC.

The chain has TRBV18 and TRBJ2-7; D might be TRBD1 (6 bases). Germline CDR1 and CDR2: KGHSH and LQKENI. The V gene lost 6 bases and the J gene lost 1 base, with 13 bases spanning the gap. The CDR3 spans 14 residues. The CDR3 DNA reads as TGTGCCAGCTCGCACGGGACACGATCCTACGAGCAGTACTTC. Translation: CASSHGTRSYEQYF.

V is TRBV6-6 and J is TRBJ2-7, with 10 bases matching TRBD1. The CDR3 has 15 amino acids. V gave up 4 bases and J gave up 2 bases; unmatched junction bases: 5. Per germline, CDR1 MNHNY and CDR2 SVGAGI (reference sequence). CDR3 residues: CASSSSTGGPYEQYF. The CDR3 DNA is TGTGCCAGCAGTTCCTCGACAGGGGGCCCCTACGAGCAGTACTTC.

This chain uses TRBV7-2 with TRBJ2-1; TRBD2 matches at 11 bases. This CDR3 contains 15 residues. The trim removed 4 bases at V and 6 bases at J, leaving 5 bases unmatched. Germline assignment: CDR1 SGHTA and CDR2 FQGNSA. The CDR3 DNA follows: TGTGCCAGCAGCTACGGGACTAGCGGATTCAATGAGCAGTTCTTC. This gives the protein CASSYGTSGFNEQFF.

The genes are TRBV29-1 and TRBJ2-5, with 10 bases aligning to TRBD1. Germline CDR1 SQVTM, CDR2 ANQGSEA. Losses at the gene ends were 7 bases for V and 5 bases for J; bases not matched to a gene: 7. This CDR3 has 13 amino acids. The CDR3, as DNA: TGCAGCGGACTGGGACAGGGGATCGAGACCCAGTACTTC. This translates into CSGLGQGIETQYF.

The chain carries TRBV7-2 and TRBJ2-1, with a possible D match to TRBD2 (6 bases). The CDR3 runs 15 residues. Trimming stripped 1 base from V and 14 bases from J, with 21 bases between. From germline, CDR1 is SGHTA and CDR2 FQGNSA. The CDR3 spells CASSLVAGSERTKFF. The CDR3 DNA sequence: TGTGCCAGCAGCTTAGTTGCGGGGTCCGAAAGGACGAAGTTCTTC.

The rearrangement joins TRBV2 to TRBJ2-7; D possibly corresponds to TRBD1 (5 bases). Looked up from germline, CDR1 is SNHLY and CDR2 is FYNNEI. There are 15 residues in the CDR3. Trimming took off 2 bases at V and 6 bases at J, with 17 bases between the two ends. CDR3 region: CASSEKAGFLGEQYF. The DNA for the CDR3 is TGTGCCAGCAGTGAAAAGGCAGGGTTTCTCGGCGAGCAGTACTTC.

V gene TRBV2 combines with J gene TRBJ1-1, with a weak D call TRBD1 (5 bases). In germline, CDR1 is SNHLY, CDR2 FYNNEI. The CDR3 is made up of 13 amino acids. Trimming stripped 7 bases from V and 8 bases from J, with 17 bases between. The CDR3 loop reads CASKRDLQREAFF. The CDR3 nucleotides are TGTGCCAGCAAACGGGACTTACAACGGGAAGCTTTCTTT.

The rearrangement uses TRBV7-8 and TRBJ1-2; TRBD1 matches at 10 bases. This CDR3 has 17 residues. From germline, CDR1 is SGHVS and CDR2 FQNEAQ. With 0 bases clipped from V and 4 bases from J, the junction kept 8 bases outside the gene matches. The CDR3 sequence is CASSLAASRDRGYGYTF. The DNA for the CDR3 is TGTGCCAGCAGCTTAGCGGCATCGCGGGACAGGGGCTATGGCTACACCTTC.

The V and J genes are TRBV28 and TRBJ2-7; TRBD2 aligns across 12 bases. The trim removed 6 bases at V and 0 bases at J, leaving 6 bases unmatched. Per the germline V gene, CDR1 is MDHEN and CDR2 is SYDVKM. This CDR3 is 16 amino acids long. Written as DNA, the CDR3 is TGTGCCAGCAGCCTAGCGGGAGGGCCTATCTCCTACGAGCAGTACTTC. Translating it yields CASSLAGGPISYEQYF. Full variable domain (remainder filled in from reference TRBV28 and TRBJ2-7): DVKVTQSSRYLVKRTGEKVFLECVQDMDHENMFWYRQDPGLGLRLIYFSYDVKMKEKGDIPEGYSVSREKKERFSLILESASTNQTSMYLCASSLAGGPISYEQYFGPGTRLTVT.

The genes are TRBV11-2 and TRBJ2-3; a possible D gene is TRBD2 (6 bases). Trimming left V 0 bases short and J 6 bases short, with 13 bases between. CDR3 length: 15 amino acids. The V gene's germline CDR1 is SGHAT and CDR2 FQNNGV. CDR3 loop: CASSLDTGVSDTQYF. Written as DNA, the CDR3 is TGTGCCAGCAGCTTAGATACGGGAGTATCGGATACGCAGTATTTT.

The chain carries TRBV6-6 and TRBJ1-3, with D unresolved. V was cut by 2 bases and J by 4 bases, with 12 bases left in between. Germline CDR1 and CDR2: MNHNY and SVGAGI (reference sequence). The CDR3 is made up of 15 amino acids. The CDR3 is CASSYGPGRGNTIYF. In DNA, the CDR3 is TGTGCCAGCAGTTACGGTCCGGGTAGGGGAAACACCATATATTTT.

The chain has TRBV19 and TRBJ2-7; the D gene is possibly TRBD1 (6 bases). V was clipped by 6 bases and J by 2 bases, with 17 bases between them. The length of the CDR3 is 15 residues. Per germline, CDR1 LNHDA and CDR2 SQIVND (reference sequence). The CDR3 nucleotides read TGTGCCAGTAGCGGACAGCACTTCCCCACCTACGAGCAGTACTTC. This translates into CASSGQHFPTYEQYF.